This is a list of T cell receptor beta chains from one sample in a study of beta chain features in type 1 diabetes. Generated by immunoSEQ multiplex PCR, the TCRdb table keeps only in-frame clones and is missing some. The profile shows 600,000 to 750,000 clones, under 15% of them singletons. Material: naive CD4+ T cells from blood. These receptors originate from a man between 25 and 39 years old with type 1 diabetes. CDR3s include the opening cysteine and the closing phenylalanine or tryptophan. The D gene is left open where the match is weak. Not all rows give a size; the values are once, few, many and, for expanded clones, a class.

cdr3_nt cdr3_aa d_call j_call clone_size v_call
TGTGCCAGCAGCCAAGAGGGGACTAGCGGGGGGTACTCCTACGAGCAGTACTTC CASSQEGTSGGYSYEQYF TRBD2 TRBJ2-7 few TRBV14
TGTGCCAGCAGCCAAGGAGGCAGGGGGACCACAGATACGCAGTATTTT CASSQGGRGTTDTQYF TRBD1 TRBJ2-3 - TRBV5-4
TGTGCCAGCACCGACCCGGGACAGGGGACCTACGAGCAGTACTTC CASTDPGQGTYEQYF TRBD1 TRBJ2-7 - TRBV6-5
TGTGCCAGCAGCTCTTTGAGCCATCAGCCCCAGCATTTT CASSSLSHQPQHF - TRBJ1-5 - TRBV7-9
TGTGCCAGCAGCTTAGTCGGACAGGGATTCTCCTACGAGCAGTACTTC CASSLVGQGFSYEQYF TRBD1 TRBJ2-7 - TRBV11-2
TGTGCCAGCAGCCCCGGTCGGGGAAGAGCGAACACCGGGGAGCTGTTTTTT CASSPGRGRANTGELFF - TRBJ2-2 few TRBV7-9
TGTGCCAGCAGCGCGGGCGATGGGGGCTTGGCCGGGGAGCTGTTTTTT CASSAGDGGLAGELFF - TRBJ2-2 few TRBV9
TGTGCCAGCAGCTTTACGGGGTTGGGCACTGAAGCTTTCTTT CASSFTGLGTEAFF - TRBJ1-1 - TRBV7-9
TGTGCCAGTAGTCCCTCAGCTGGGGCCAACGTCCTGACTTTC CASSPSAGANVLTF - TRBJ2-6 - TRBV19
TGTGCCAGCAGTTTAGGGTGGGCAGGTCAGCCCCAGCATTTT CASSLGWAGQPQHF - TRBJ1-5 - TRBV28
TGTGCCAGCAGGGACAACCAAGAGACCCAGTACTTC CASRDNQETQYF - TRBJ2-5 few TRBV2
TGTGCCAGCAGTTTAAGGTTCTGGGTGGCGAGGGAGACCCAGTACTTC CASSLRFWVARETQYF - TRBJ2-5 few TRBV28
TGTGCCAGCCTCCCTTCGGGGGGCTCCTACGAGCAGTACTTC CASLPSGGSYEQYF TRBD2 TRBJ2-7 - TRBV7-9
TGTGCCAGCAGCTTAGAAGGAGTTCGCTACGAGCAGTACTTC CASSLEGVRYEQYF - TRBJ2-7 - TRBV7-2
TGTGCCAGCAGTTTAACCGAAAAAGGGCAGTACTTC CASSLTEKGQYF - TRBJ2-7 - TRBV28
TGTGCCAGCAGCCTCGGACAGGGGTCTTACGAGCAGTACTTC CASSLGQGSYEQYF TRBD1 TRBJ2-7 - TRBV5-6
TGTGCCAGCAGTACGGACAGGGGTCTTAGGGAGCAGTTCTTC CASSTDRGLREQFF TRBD1 TRBJ2-1 few TRBV6-6
TGCGCCAGCAGCACAATGACAGGGCAAGAGACCCAGTACTTC CASSTMTGQETQYF TRBD1 TRBJ2-5 few TRBV5-1
TGCGCCAGCAGCGACGGGACAGGGAGTACACCCCTCCACTTT CASSDGTGSTPLHF TRBD1 TRBJ1-6 few TRBV5-1
TGTGCCAGCTCACCACCGGCGGGGCCCTATGGCTACACCTTC CASSPPAGPYGYTF - TRBJ1-2 - TRBV18
TGTGCCAGCAGCGTAACTAGTCTCAATGAGCAGTTCTTC CASSVTSLNEQFF - TRBJ2-1 - TRBV9
TGTGCCAGCATCGTATCTGGGGGTGGTTCACCCCTCCACTTT CASIVSGGGSPLHF - TRBJ1-6 - TRBV7-2
TGTGCCAGCAGTAACGACGGGGGATGGGAGCAGTTCTTC CASSNDGGWEQFF - TRBJ2-1 - TRBV6-5
TGTGCCTTGGCATCGGGAGAGACCCAGTACTTC CALASGETQYF - TRBJ2-5 few TRBV30
TGCAGCGCCAGGGATATAGGAAGGAGTGATACGCAGTATTTT CSARDIGRSDTQYF - TRBJ2-3 few TRBV29-1
TGCGCCAGCAGCCAAGGGCTCCGGGACAGGGAAAATGAAAAACTGTTTTTT CASSQGLRDRENEKLFF TRBD1 TRBJ1-4 few TRBV4-3
TGTGCCAGCAGCCGGACAGGGGAGAGGCAGCCCCAGCATTTT CASSRTGERQPQHF TRBD1 TRBJ1-5 - TRBV6-5
TGTGCCAGCAGCCAAGGGAGCAACGTCGGTGGCTACACCTTC CASSQGSNVGGYTF - TRBJ1-2 few TRBV14
TGCGCCAGCAGCTCCGCTTTAGGCGCCAGTCTTGGAACCGGGGAGCTGTTTTTT CASSSALGASLGTGELFF - TRBJ2-2 few TRBV5-1
TGTGCCAGCAGCACATCAATAACTGGGGGCAATCAGCCCCAGCATTTT CASSTSITGGNQPQHF - TRBJ1-5 few TRBV7-9
TGTGCCAGCAGTCACAGGGGCGAGAACACTGAAGCTTTCTTT CASSHRGENTEAFF TRBD1 TRBJ1-1 - TRBV2
TGTGCCAGCAGCGAGGGGGTAGCTTACTACGAGCAGTACTTC CASSEGVAYYEQYF - TRBJ2-7 - TRBV9
TGTGCCAGCAGTCGGGGGGAGAGCCTCTCCTACGAGCAGTACTTC CASSRGESLSYEQYF TRBD2 TRBJ2-7 few TRBV6-5